One and the same sample provided the 29 T cell receptor beta chains below, sequenced in a study of blood T cell repertoires in COVID-19. Assay: immunoSEQ multiplex PCR; the TCRdb copy retains only in-frame clones and omits some. The sample lists over 65,000 clones, about nine tenths seen once, with 0.65% to 0.95% in the top ten. Sequencing used peripheral blood. Receptors originate from a woman of 80 years or more with acute or convalescent COVID-19.

V usage is TRBV11-3 and J usage is TRBJ2-5; D is unclear. Germline V gene lookup returns CDR1 SGHNT and CDR2 YENEEA. The CDR3 runs to 15 residues. The V end was cut by 0 bases, the J end by 5 bases, with 13 bases between. The CDR3 DNA reads TGTGCCAGCAGCTTAGATCACAGCTCCGCGGAGACCCAGTACTTC. This codes for CASSLDHSSAETQYF.

This clone has only one observation. The rearrangement links TRBV9 to TRBJ1-1; 7 bases line up with TRBD1. Germline CDR1 SGDLS, CDR2 YYNGEE. Trimming cost V 3 bases and J 4 bases; bases outside gene matches: 9. The CDR3 has 15 residues. The CDR3 nucleotides are TGTGCCAGCAGCGAACAGGGGTCGTTTGGCACTGAAGCTTTCTTT. Its protein is CASSEQGSFGTEAFF. The full variable domain, its missing parts supplied by reference TRBV9 and TRBJ1-1, is DSGVTQTPKHLITATGQRVTLRCSPRSGDLSVYWYQQSLDQGLQFLIQYYNGEERAKGNILERFSAQQFPDLHSELNLSSLELGDSALYFCASSEQGSFGTEAFFGQGTRLTVV.

J is TRBJ1-3 and V is TRBV19; 9 positions agree with TRBD1. The CDR3 contains 16 residues. With V trimmed by 6 bases and J by 11 bases, 17 bases remained unmatched. Germline V gene lookup returns CDR1 LNHDA and CDR2 SQIVND (reference sequence). For the CDR3, the DNA is TGTGCCAGTAGGGACCGGACCGGGACAGGGCTCCTCTCCATATATTTT. Amino acids: CASRDRTGTGLLSIYF.

The CDR3 DNA is TGTGCCAGCACTACAACAGGGGCCGCGAATTTTTTT. Translated, it gives CASTTTGAANFF. V and J are TRBV5-8 and TRBJ1-4; 7 nucleotides agree with TRBD1. The trim removed 6 bases at V and 17 bases at J, leaving 13 bases unmatched. This CDR3 is 12 amino acids long. Germline V gene sequence: CDR1 SGHTS, CDR2 YDEGEE.

This chain connects TRBV5-6 to TRBJ2-7; 12 nucleotides match TRBD2. This CDR3 contains 14 residues. V lost 3 bases, J lost 6 bases, and 4 bases stayed unmatched. Looked up from germline, CDR1 is SGHDT and CDR2 is YYEEEE. The CDR3 region is CASSSGLAGREQYF. Written as DNA, the CDR3 is TGTGCCAGCAGCTCAGGACTAGCGGGGCGCGAGCAGTACTTC.

The chain recombines TRBV5-1 with TRBJ1-5, with D unclear. V lost 4 bases and J 2 bases, leaving 13 bases between the germline ends. This CDR3 spans 15 amino acids. In germline, CDR1 is SGHRS, CDR2 YFSETQ. The CDR3 loop reads CASSLDGVGNQPQHF. The CDR3 nucleotides are TGCGCCAGCAGCCTCGACGGGGTAGGCAATCAGCCCCAGCATTTT.

Only a few counts were recorded for this clone. This chain joins TRBV4-1 and TRBJ1-2, with D possibly being TRBD1 (6 bases). CDR1 is MGHRA and CDR2 is YSYEKL in the germline V gene. The CDR3 length is 16 residues. V was shortened by 1 base and J by 0 bases, with 12 bases between the two germline ends. In DNA, the CDR3 is TGCGCCAGCAGCCAAGGCAGGGGCCGAGCTAACTATGGCTACACCTTC. Translation gives CASSQGRGRANYGYTF.

In this sample, this clone turned up a few times. The rearrangement links TRBV18 to TRBJ1-2, with 7 bases matching TRBD1. In germline, CDR1 is KGHSH, CDR2 LQKENI. After removal of 4 bases from V and 8 bases from J, the junction contained 10 bases not matched to a gene. This CDR3 spans 14 amino acids. This CDR3 is CASSQDRVAEGYTF. CDR3 nucleotide sequence: TGTGCCAGCTCACAAGACAGGGTAGCTGAGGGCTACACCTTC.

This sequence joins TRBV4-2 and TRBJ2-7, with 7 bases identical to TRBD1. The CDR3 totals 14 residues. V lost 4 bases and J lost 4; bases outside the gene matches: 7. CDR1 is LGHNA and CDR2 is YNFKEQ in the germline V gene. The CDR3 is CASSRAGTEYEQYF. CDR3 sequence (DNA): TGTGCCAGCAGCCGAGCCGGGACAGAGTACGAGCAGTACTTC.

The chain couples TRBV5-4 to TRBJ1-1; D uncertain. The CDR3 sequence is 13 residues long. Germline CDR1 SGHNT, CDR2 YYREEE (reference sequence). Trimming took 1 base from V and 3 from J, leaving 7 bases between them. The CDR3 DNA follows: TGTGCCAGCAGCTTGCGGCGGGACACTGAAGCTTTCTTT. Translated, it gives CASSLRRDTEAFF.

The chain is built from TRBV7-3 and TRBJ2-1; 10 bases map to TRBD2. The germline V gene has CDR1 SGHTA and CDR2 FQGTGA. There are 15 residues in the CDR3. V shed 5 bases, J shed 7 bases, and the junction held 8 bases outside the gene matches. The CDR3: CASSPITSGINEQFF. As DNA, the CDR3 is TGTGCCAGCAGCCCCATCACTAGCGGGATAAATGAGCAGTTCTTC.

The chain combines TRBV4-1 with TRBJ2-1; 9 bases are shared with TRBD1. The CDR3 has 15 amino acids. The germline V gene has CDR1 MGHRA and CDR2 YSYEKL. Trimming took 2 bases from V and 3 from J; bases not matched to a gene: 2. The CDR3 sequence: CASSQLTGGYNEQFF. CDR3 bases: TGCGCCAGCAGCCAACTGACAGGGGGCTACAATGAGCAGTTCTTC.

In its sample, this clone was seen once. The chain carries TRBV19 and TRBJ1-4; TRBD1 matches at 9 bases. CDR1 is LNHDA, CDR2 SQIVND, per germline (reference sequence). The CDR3 runs 16 residues. Trimming cost V 4 bases and J 6 bases; bases outside gene matches: 9. CDR3 residues: CASSRPPGTGYEKLFF. CDR3 bases: TGTGCCAGTAGTAGGCCACCCGGGACAGGGTATGAAAAACTGTTTTTT.

This clone came up once. CDR3: CASSLTGNMGTEAFF. The CDR3 DNA reads TGTGCCAGCAGCTTGACAGGGAATATGGGCACTGAAGCTTTCTTT. This sequence joins TRBV7-2 and TRBJ1-1, with 7 bases matching TRBD1. Unmatched junction bases numbered 8, after V lost 3 bases and J lost 4 bases. Germline loops: CDR1 SGHTA, CDR2 FQGNSA. This CDR3 is 15 amino acids long.

The chain employs TRBV6-1 and TRBJ1-2, with 7 bases lining up with TRBD1. The trim removed 2 bases at V and 4 bases at J, leaving 1 base unmatched. CDR3 length: 13 amino acids. Germline CDR1 is MNHNS and CDR2 is SASEGT. CDR3 protein: CASSEPGGYGYTF. CDR3 bases: TGTGCCAGCAGTGAACCAGGGGGCTATGGCTACACCTTC.

The V and J genes are TRBV15 and TRBJ2-1; 7 nucleotides line up with TRBD1. CDR3 size: 16 residues. Trimming cost V 5 bases and J 0 bases; bases outside gene matches: 7. Germline V gene lookup returns CDR1 LNHNV and CDR2 YYDKDF (reference sequence). CDR3 in DNA: TGTGCCACCAGCGGACAGGACAGGAGCTCCTACAATGAGCAGTTCTTC. This encodes CATSGQDRSSYNEQFF. The variable domain in full, with the rest retrieved from reference TRBV15 and TRBJ2-1, is DAMVIQNPRYQVTQFGKPVTLSCSQTLNHNVMYWYQQKSSQAPKLLFHYYDKDFNNEADTPDNFQSRRPNTSFCFLDIRSPGLGDTAMYLCATSGQDRSSYNEQFFGPGTRLTVL.

The V gene is TRBV7-9, the J gene TRBJ2-3; a weak D match, TRBD2 (6 bases). The CDR3 has 14 residues. Trimming pared 9 bases from V and 4 bases from J, leaving 17 bases between. Germline V lookup: CDR1 SEHNR, CDR2 FQNEAQ (reference sequence). The CDR3 DNA reads as TGTGCCAGTACCCTGGGGGAGGAGGCAGATACGCAGTATTTT. It codes for CASTLGEEADTQYF.

This clone was observed a few times. The genes are TRBV18 and TRBJ1-5; D ambiguous. The CDR3 extends over 13 amino acids. The V gene lost 3 bases and the J gene lost 5 bases, with 8 bases spanning the gap. CDR1 and CDR2 (germline): KGHSH, LQKENI. The CDR3 nucleotides read TGTGCCAGCTCACCGAGTGTTGATCAGCCCCAGCATTTT. Its protein is CASSPSVDQPQHF.

The V call is TRBV5-4, the J call TRBJ1-6; 8 bases map to TRBD1. Germline assignment: CDR1 SGHNT and CDR2 YYREEE (reference sequence). V shed 0 bases, J shed 13 bases, and the junction held 9 bases outside the gene matches. CDR3 length: 15 amino acids. The CDR3 loop is CASSLGADRATPLHF. The DNA for the CDR3 is TGTGCCAGCAGCTTGGGGGCGGACAGGGCTACTCCCCTCCACTTT.

The genes are TRBV27 and TRBJ2-4; 7 bases map to TRBD2. This CDR3 contains 18 residues. Trimming took 5 bases from V and 6 from J; bases not matched to a gene: 19. Germline CDR1 is MNHEY and CDR2 is SMNVEV (reference sequence). The CDR3 sequence: CASSHFTGGGVTGNIQYF. DNA for the CDR3: TGTGCCAGCAGTCATTTTACTGGCGGGGGTGTTACCGGAAACATTCAGTACTTC.

There are a few counts of this clone. This sequence joins TRBV9 and TRBJ2-7; 7 bases are shared with TRBD1. CDR3 size: 14 residues. Germline V CDR1 and CDR2: SGDLS, YYNGEE. V was pared by 0 bases and J by 4 bases, with 4 bases of the junction left unmatched. CDR3 in amino acids: CASSVEAGGYEQYF. CDR3 nucleotides: TGTGCCAGCAGCGTAGAAGCAGGGGGTTACGAGCAGTACTTC. The full variable domain, with the rest looked up from reference TRBV9 and TRBJ2-7, is DSGVTQTPKHLITATGQRVTLRCSPRSGDLSVYWYQQSLDQGLQFLIQYYNGEERAKGNILERFSAQQFPDLHSELNLSSLELGDSALYFCASSVEAGGYEQYFGPGTRLTVT.

CDR3 DNA: TGCGCCAGCAGCGTCGGACAGGGGGCCCGGCGGGCTTTCTTT. It is translated as CASSVGQGARRAFF. The chain employs TRBV5-1 and TRBJ1-1, with TRBD1 identical over 11 bases. V lost 4 bases, J lost 11 bases, and 10 bases stayed unmatched. The germline V gene encodes CDR1 SGHRS and CDR2 YFSETQ. The CDR3 runs 14 residues.

This sequence joins TRBV29-1 and TRBJ2-1; 7 nucleotides align to TRBD2. V dropped 3 bases and J dropped 0; count of bases not matched to a gene: 8. Germline-derived CDR1 and CDR2 are SQVTM and ANQGSEA. The CDR3 covers 16 residues. The CDR3: CSVDLTSLSSYNEQFF. The CDR3 DNA follows: TGCAGCGTTGATTTGACTAGCCTAAGCTCCTACAATGAGCAGTTCTTC.

The chain uses TRBV28 and TRBJ2-6, with 7 positions matching TRBD1. The CDR3 sequence is 17 residues long. The germline V gene has CDR1 MDHEN and CDR2 SYDVKM. V shed 3 bases, J shed 1 base, and the junction held 6 bases outside the gene matches. The CDR3 spells CASSFGQAFSGANVLTF. In DNA, the CDR3 is TGTGCCAGCAGTTTTGGACAGGCTTTTTCTGGGGCCAACGTCCTGACTTTC.

The rearrangement links TRBV27 to TRBJ1-1; 7 bases line up with TRBD1. This CDR3 has 13 residues. V was pared by 7 bases and J by 5 bases, with 7 bases of the junction left unmatched. Germline CDR1 MNHEY, CDR2 SMNVEV (reference sequence). The CDR3 sequence: CASKIQGRTEAFF. As DNA, the CDR3 is TGTGCCAGCAAAATACAGGGGAGGACTGAAGCTTTCTTT.

The chain carries TRBV28 and TRBJ2-7; TRBD2 aligns across 10 bases. Trimming cost V 2 bases and J 2 bases; bases outside gene matches: 3. Germline V gives CDR1 MDHEN, CDR2 SYDVKM. The CDR3 has 15 amino acids. The CDR3 DNA is TGTGCCAGCAGTTTAGCTAGCGGGAGCCCCTACGAGCAGTACTTC. This encodes CASSLASGSPYEQYF.

V and J are TRBV10-1 and TRBJ1-2, with D possibly matching TRBD1 (5 bases). V lost 6 bases and J lost 5, with 13 bases in between. CDR3 size: 13 residues. The germline CDR1 and CDR2 sequences are WNHNN and SYGVQD (reference sequence). This CDR3 is CASRFKGLYGYTF. The CDR3 DNA sequence: TGCGCCAGCAGGTTCAAGGGGTTGTATGGCTACACCTTC.

In the case of this clone: At one of its ends the junction is not consistent with the germline gene, which may arise from a read error. V and J are TRBV2 and TRBJ1-1; TRBD1 aligns across 7 bases. CDR1 and CDR2 from the germline V gene are SNHLY and FYNNEI. CDR3 length equals 14 residues. Here the CDR3 reads CASSGQGLNTEAFF. In nucleotides, the CDR3 is TGTGCCAGCAGTGGACAGGGATTGAATACTGAAGCTTTCTTT.

The chain combines TRBV5-1 with TRBJ2-1; 8 nucleotides match TRBD1. This CDR3 is 16 amino acids long. Germline values: CDR1 SGHRS, CDR2 YFSETQ. The junction had 8 bases not matched to a gene; V was cut back by 0 bases and J by 6 bases. The CDR3 sequence is CASSLAVQGAVNEQFF. The DNA for the CDR3 is TGCGCCAGCAGCTTGGCCGTCCAGGGGGCAGTCAATGAGCAGTTCTTC.